This T cell receptor (beta chain) was identified in a study of graft-versus-host responses after intestinal transplantation. In the study overall: For 2 to 4 years after anti-thymocyte globulin induction, all recipients took tacrolimus and steroids.

Measured with immunoSEQ multiplex PCR; TCRdb has only the in-frame clones, and not every one. The table records over 90,000 clones, 80% to 95% of them present only once. Comment on this clone: Its antigen is undetermined.

Germline V gene data show CDR1 as SEHNR and CDR2 as FQNEAQ (reference sequence). V lost 5 bases, J lost 2 bases, and 3 bases stayed unmatched. This CDR3 region has 14 residues. Specimen: unstimulated CD8+ T cells sorted from spleen or lymph node cells, collected before intestinal transplant. The receptor was derived from a human donor who received an intestinal transplant. The chain uses TRBV7-9 and TRBJ1-5; 7 positions agree with TRBD1. The chain's CDR3 is CASSPGGGNQPQHF. Written as DNA, the CDR3 is TGTGCCAGCAGCCCAGGGGGTGGCAATCAGCCCCAGCATTTT.